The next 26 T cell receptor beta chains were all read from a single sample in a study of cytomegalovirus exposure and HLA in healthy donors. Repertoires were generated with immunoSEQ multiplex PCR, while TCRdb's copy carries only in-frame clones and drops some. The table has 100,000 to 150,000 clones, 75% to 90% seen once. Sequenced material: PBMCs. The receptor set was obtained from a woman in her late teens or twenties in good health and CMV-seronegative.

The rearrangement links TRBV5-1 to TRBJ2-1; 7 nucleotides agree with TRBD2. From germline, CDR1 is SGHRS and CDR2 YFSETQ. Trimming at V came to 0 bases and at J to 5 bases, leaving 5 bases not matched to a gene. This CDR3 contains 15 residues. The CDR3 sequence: CASSLDGGGDNEQFF. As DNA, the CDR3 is TGCGCCAGCAGCTTGGATGGCGGGGGAGACAATGAGCAGTTCTTC.

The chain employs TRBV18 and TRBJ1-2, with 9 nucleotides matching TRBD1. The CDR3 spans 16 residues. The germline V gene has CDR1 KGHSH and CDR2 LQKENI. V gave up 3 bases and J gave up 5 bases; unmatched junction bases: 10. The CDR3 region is CASSPPNRGLSYGYTF. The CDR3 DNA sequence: TGTGCCAGCTCACCTCCTAACAGGGGGCTGTCGTATGGCTACACCTTC.

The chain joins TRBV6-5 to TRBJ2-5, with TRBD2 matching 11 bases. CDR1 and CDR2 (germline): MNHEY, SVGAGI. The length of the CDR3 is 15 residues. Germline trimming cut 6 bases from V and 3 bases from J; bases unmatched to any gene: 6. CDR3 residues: CASRLAGAAEETQYF. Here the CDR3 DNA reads TGTGCCAGCAGACTAGCGGGGGCGGCCGAAGAGACCCAGTACTTC.

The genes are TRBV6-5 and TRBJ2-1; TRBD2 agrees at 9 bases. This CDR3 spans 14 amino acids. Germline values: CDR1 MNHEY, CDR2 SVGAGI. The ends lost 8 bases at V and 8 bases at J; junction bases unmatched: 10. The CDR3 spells CASGWTSAKDEQFF. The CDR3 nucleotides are TGTGCCAGCGGGTGGACTAGCGCCAAGGATGAGCAGTTCTTC.

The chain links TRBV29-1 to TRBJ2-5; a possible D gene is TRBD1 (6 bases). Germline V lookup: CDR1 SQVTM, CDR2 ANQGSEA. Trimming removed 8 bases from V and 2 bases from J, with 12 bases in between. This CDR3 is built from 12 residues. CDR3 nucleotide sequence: TGCAGCACTACCGGACAGCAAGAGACCCAGTACTTC. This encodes CSTTGQQETQYF. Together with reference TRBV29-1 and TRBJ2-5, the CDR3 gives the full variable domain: SAVISQKPSRDICQRGTSLTIQCQVDSQVTMMFWYRQQPGQSLTLIATANQGSEATYESGFVIDKFPISRPNLTFSTLTVSNMSPEDSSIYLCSTTGQQETQYFGPGTRLLVL.

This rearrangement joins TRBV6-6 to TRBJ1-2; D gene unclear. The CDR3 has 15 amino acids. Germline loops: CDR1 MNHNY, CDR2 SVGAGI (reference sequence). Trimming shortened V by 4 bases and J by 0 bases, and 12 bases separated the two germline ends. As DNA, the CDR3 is TGTGCCAGCAGTTCAGGAGAGGGAGCTAACTATGGCTACACCTTC. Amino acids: CASSSGEGANYGYTF.

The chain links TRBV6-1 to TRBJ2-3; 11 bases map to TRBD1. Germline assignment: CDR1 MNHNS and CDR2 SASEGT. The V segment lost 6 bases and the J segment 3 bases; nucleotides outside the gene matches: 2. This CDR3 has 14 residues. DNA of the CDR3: TGTGCCAGCAGGGACAGGGGGCGGACAGATACGCAGTATTTT. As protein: CASRDRGRTDTQYF.

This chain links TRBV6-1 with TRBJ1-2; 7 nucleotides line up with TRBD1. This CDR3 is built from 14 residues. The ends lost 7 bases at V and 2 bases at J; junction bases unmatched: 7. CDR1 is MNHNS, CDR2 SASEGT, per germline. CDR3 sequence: CASTSTGLNYGYTF. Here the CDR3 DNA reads TGTGCCAGCACGTCGACAGGGCTAAACTATGGCTACACCTTC.

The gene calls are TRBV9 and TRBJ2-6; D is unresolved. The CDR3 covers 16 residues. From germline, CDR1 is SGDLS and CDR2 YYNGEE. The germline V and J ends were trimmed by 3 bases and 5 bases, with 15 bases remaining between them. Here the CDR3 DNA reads TGTGCCAGCAGCGGAGATCGAGGCCGAAGGGCCAACGTCCTGACTTTC. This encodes CASSGDRGRRANVLTF.

CDR3 DNA sequence: TGTGCCAGCACCCAATCGGCGGGGGCACGAGAGACCCAGTACTTC. It encodes CASTQSAGARETQYF. V is TRBV7-3 and J is TRBJ2-5, with a tentative D call TRBD2 (7 bases). The germline V gene encodes CDR1 SGHTA and CDR2 FQGTGA. V was shortened by 7 bases and J by 4 bases, with 19 bases between the two germline ends. The length of the CDR3 is 15 residues.

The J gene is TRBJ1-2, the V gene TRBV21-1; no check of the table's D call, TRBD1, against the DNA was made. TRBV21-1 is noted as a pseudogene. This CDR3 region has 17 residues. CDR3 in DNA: TGTGCCAGCAGGACACAGGGGGCGCGGGTATGTAGCTATGGCTACACCTTC. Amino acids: CASRTQGARVCSYGYTF.

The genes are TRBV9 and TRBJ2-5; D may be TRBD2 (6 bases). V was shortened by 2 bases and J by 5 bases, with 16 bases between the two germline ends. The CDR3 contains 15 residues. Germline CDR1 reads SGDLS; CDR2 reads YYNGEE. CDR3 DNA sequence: TGTGCCAGCAGCGTTTCAGCGGGCCCTGGTGAGACCCAGTACTTC. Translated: CASSVSAGPGETQYF.

In DNA form, the CDR3 reads TGTGCCAGCAGCCCCCTCCGAGAGTCCTATAATTCACCCCTCCACTTT. Translated, it gives CASSPLRESYNSPLHF. This chain uses TRBV9 with TRBJ1-6; D remains unclear. V dropped 4 bases and J dropped 1 base, with 12 bases sitting between them. CDR1 and CDR2 from the germline V gene are SGDLS and YYNGEE. The CDR3 is 16 amino acids.

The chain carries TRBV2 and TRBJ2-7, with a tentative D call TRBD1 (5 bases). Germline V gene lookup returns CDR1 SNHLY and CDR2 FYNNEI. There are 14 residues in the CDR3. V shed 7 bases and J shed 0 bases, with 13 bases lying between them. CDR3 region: CASNIQASSYEQYF. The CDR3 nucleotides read TGTGCCAGCAATATACAGGCCAGCTCCTACGAGCAGTACTTC.

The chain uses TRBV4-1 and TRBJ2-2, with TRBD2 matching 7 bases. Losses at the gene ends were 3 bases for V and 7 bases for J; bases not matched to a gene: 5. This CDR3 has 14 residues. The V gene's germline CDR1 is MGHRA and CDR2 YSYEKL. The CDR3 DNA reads TGCGCCAGCAGCCAGCCTACTAGCGACGGGGAGCTGTTTTTT. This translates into CASSQPTSDGELFF.

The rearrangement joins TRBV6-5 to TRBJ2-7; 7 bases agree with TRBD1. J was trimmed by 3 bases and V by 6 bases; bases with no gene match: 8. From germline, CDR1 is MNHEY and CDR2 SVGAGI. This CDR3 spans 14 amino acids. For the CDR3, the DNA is TGTGCCAGCAGCACCGGGACAGCGTACTACGAGCAGTACTTC. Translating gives CASSTGTAYYEQYF.

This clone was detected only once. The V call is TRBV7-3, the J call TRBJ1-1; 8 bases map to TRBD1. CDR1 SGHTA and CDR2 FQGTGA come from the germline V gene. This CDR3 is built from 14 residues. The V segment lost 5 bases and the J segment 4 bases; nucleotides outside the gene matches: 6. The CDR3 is CASSAQGARTEAFF. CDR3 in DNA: TGTGCCAGCAGCGCGCAGGGGGCGCGCACTGAAGCTTTCTTT.

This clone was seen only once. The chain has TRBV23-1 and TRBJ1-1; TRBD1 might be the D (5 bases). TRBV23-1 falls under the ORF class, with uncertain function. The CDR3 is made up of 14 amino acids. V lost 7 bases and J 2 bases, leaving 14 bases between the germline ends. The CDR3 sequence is CASTHMGGNTEAFF. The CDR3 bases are TGCGCCAGCACCCATATGGGGGGAAACACTGAAGCTTTCTTT.

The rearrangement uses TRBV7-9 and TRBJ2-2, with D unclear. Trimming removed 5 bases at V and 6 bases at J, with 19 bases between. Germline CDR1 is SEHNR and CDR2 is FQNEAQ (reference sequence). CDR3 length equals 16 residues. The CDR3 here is CASSTPRPNPPGELFF. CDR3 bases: TGTGCCAGCAGCACACCGAGGCCCAATCCCCCCGGGGAGCTGTTTTTT.

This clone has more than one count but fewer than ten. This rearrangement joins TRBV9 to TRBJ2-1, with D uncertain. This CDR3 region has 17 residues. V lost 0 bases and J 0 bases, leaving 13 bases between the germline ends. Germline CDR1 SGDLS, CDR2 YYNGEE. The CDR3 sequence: CASSVATGQSSYNEQFF. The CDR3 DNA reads TGTGCCAGCAGCGTAGCTACGGGTCAGAGCTCCTACAATGAGCAGTTCTTC.

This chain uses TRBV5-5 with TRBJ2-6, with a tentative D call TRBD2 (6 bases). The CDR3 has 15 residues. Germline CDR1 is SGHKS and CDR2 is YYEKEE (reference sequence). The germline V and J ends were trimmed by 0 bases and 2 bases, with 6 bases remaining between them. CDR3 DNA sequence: TGTGCCAGCAGCTTGGCGGGGGCTGGGGCCAACGTCCTGACTTTC. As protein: CASSLAGAGANVLTF. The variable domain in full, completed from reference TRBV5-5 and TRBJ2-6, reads DAGVTQSPTHLIKTRGQQVTLRCSPISGHKSVSWYQQVLGQGPQFIFQYYEKEERGRGNFPDRFSARQFPNYSSELNVNALLLGDSALYLCASSLAGAGANVLTFGAGSRLTVL.

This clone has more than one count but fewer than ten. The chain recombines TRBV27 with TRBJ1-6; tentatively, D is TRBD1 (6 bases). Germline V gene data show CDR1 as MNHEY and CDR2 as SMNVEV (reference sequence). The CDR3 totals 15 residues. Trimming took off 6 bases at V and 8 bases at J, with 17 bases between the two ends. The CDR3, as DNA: TGTGCCAGCAGCCTGAACAGGGAGTCCCATTCACCCCTCCACTTT. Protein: CASSLNRESHSPLHF.

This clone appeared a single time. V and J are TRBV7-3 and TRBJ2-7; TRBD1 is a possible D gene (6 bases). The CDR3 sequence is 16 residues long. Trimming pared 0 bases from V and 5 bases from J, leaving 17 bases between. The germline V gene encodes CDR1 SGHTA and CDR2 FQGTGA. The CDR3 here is CASSLTGAETGDEQYF. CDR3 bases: TGTGCCAGCAGCTTAACGGGGGCCGAAACCGGGGACGAGCAGTACTTC.

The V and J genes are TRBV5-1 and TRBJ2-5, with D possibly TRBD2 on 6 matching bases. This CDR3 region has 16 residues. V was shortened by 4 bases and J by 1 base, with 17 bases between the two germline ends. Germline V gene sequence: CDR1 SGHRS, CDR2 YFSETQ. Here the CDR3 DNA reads TGCGCCAGCAGCGGAGCCTGGGACTTGTTCCAAGAGACCCAGTACTTC. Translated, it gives CASSGAWDLFQETQYF.

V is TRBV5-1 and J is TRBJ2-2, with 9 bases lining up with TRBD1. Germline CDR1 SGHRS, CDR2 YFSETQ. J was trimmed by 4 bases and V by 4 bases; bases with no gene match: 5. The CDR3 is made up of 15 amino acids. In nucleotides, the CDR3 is TGCGCCAGCAGCGGGGGACAGGGTATCACCGGGGAGCTGTTTTTT. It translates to CASSGGQGITGELFF.

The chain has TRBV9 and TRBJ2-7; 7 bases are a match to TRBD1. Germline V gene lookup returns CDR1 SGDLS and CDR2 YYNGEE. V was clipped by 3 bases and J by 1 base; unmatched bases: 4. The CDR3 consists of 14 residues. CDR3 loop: CASSATGASYEQYF. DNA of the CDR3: TGTGCCAGCAGCGCCACAGGGGCTTCCTACGAGCAGTACTTC.